This TCR beta chain derives from a study of metastatic and nonmetastatic thyroid tumors. Study in general: Across blood and tumor or nodule tissue, repertoires from malignant and benign thyroid patients were compared with one another.

There were no patients who had received any treatment before thyroid surgery. This clone was seen a few times. No antigen is known for it. Study-wide results and limits: Reportedly, malignant thyroid tumors had significantly higher TCR beta diversity than benign nodules, in blood and tumor.

In the original processing: A distant-metastasis classifier for papillary thyroid cancer was built using CDR3 differences across clinicopathological groups. TCRdb re-called the PCR reads through MiXCR. The V and J calls follow TCRdb's processing rather than the paper's. The repertoire includes tens of thousands of clones, less than 25% of them detected once, and 15% sits in the top ten. This sequence originates from a female donor with papillary thyroid cancer or a benign thyroid nodule (not recorded which). Some clones in this sample may be carry-over from other donors' samples. Source material: blood.

The CDR3 DNA follows: TGTGCCACCAGCACGGGACAGGGCTATGGCTACACCTTC. As protein: CATSTGQGYGYTF. V usage is TRBV15 and J usage is TRBJ1-2, with 9 bases that match TRBD1. V was pared by 4 bases and J by 4 bases, with 1 base of the junction left unmatched. CDR3 size: 13 residues. Germline V CDR1 and CDR2: LNHNV, YYDKDF (reference sequence).